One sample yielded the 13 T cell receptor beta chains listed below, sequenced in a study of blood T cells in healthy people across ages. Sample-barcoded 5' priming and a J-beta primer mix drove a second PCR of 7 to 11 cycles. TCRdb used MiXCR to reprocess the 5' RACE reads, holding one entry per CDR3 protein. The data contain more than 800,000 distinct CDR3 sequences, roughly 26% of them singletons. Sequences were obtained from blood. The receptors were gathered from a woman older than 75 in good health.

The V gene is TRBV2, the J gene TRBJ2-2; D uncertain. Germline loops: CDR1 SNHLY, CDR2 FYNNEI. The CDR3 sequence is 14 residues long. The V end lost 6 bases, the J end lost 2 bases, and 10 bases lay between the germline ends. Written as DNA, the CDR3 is TGTGCCAGCAGGCGAACGCGAAACACCGGGGAGCTGTTTTTT. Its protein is CASRRTRNTGELFF.

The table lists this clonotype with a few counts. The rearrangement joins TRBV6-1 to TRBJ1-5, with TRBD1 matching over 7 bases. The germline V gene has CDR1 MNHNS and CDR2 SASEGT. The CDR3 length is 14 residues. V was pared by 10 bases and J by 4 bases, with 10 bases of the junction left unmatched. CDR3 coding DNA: TGTGCCATCCACCTTCTGACAGGGAATCAGCCCCAGCATTTT. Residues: CAIHLLTGNQPQHF.

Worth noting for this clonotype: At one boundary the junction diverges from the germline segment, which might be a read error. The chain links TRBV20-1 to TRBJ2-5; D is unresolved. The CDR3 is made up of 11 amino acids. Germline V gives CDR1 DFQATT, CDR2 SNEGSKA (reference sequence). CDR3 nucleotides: TGCAGTGCCCCAGATTTTGAGACCCGGTACTTC. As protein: CSAPDFETRYF.

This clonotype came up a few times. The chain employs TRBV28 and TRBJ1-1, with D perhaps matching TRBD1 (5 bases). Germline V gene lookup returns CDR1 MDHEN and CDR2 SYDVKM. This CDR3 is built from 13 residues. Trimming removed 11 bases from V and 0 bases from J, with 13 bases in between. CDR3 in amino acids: CAGSGGVNTEAFF. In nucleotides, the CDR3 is TGTGCCGGTAGTGGAGGGGTGAACACTGAAGCTTTCTTT.

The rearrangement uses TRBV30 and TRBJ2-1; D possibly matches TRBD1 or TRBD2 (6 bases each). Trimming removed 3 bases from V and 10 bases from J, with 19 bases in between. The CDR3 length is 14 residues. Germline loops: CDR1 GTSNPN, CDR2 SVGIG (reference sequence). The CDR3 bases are TGTGCCTGGAGCCGGGGGACATCGGCGTTAGAGCAGTTCTTC. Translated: CAWSRGTSALEQFF.

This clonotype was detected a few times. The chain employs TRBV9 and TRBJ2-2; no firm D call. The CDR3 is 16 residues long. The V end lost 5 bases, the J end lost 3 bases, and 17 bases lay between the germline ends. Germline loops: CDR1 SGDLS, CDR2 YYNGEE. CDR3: CASRPVPLGDTGELFF. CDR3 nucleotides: TGTGCCAGCAGGCCTGTCCCGCTAGGAGACACCGGGGAGCTGTTTTTT.

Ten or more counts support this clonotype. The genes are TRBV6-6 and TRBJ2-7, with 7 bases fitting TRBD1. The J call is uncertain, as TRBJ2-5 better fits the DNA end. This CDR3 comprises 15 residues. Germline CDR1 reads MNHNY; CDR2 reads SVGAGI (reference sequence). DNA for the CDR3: TGTGCCAGCAGTAGCTTAACAGGGGTTGCGGAGACCCAGTACTTC. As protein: CASSSLTGVAETQYF.

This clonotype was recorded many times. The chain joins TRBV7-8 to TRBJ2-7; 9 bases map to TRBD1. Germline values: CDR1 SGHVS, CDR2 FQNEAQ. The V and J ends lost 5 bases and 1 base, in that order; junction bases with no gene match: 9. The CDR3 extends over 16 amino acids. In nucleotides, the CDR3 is TGTGCCAGCAGCACCACAGGGGGCCAAGGGTCCTACGAGCAGTACTTC. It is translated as CASSTTGGQGSYEQYF. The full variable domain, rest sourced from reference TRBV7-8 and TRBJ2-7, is GAGVSQSPRYKVAKRGQDVALRCDPISGHVSLFWYQQALGQGPEFLTYFQNEAQLDKSGLPSDRFFAERPEGSVSTLKIQRTQQEDSAVYLCASSTTGGQGSYEQYFGPGTRLTVT.

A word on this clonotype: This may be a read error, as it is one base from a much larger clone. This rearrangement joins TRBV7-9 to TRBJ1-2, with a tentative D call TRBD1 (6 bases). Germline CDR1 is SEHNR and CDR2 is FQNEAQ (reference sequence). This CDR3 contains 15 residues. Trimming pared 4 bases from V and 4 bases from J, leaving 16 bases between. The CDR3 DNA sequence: TGTGCCAGCAGCTCCCGAATAACAGGGAGCTATGGCTACACCTTC. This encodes CASSSRITGSYGYTF.

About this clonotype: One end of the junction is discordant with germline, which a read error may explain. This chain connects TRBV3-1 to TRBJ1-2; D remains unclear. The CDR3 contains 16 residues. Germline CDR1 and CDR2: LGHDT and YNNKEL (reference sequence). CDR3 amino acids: CASSPSSTGPNHGYTF. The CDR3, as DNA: TGTGCCAGCAGCCCAAGCTCGACGGGCCCTAACCATGGCTACACCTTC.

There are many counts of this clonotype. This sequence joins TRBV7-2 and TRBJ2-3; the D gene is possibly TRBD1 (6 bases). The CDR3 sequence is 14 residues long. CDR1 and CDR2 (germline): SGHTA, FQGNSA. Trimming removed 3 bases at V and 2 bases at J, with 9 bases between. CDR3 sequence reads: CASSFRQATDTQYF. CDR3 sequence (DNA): TGTGCCAGCAGCTTCCGACAGGCCACAGATACGCAGTATTTT.

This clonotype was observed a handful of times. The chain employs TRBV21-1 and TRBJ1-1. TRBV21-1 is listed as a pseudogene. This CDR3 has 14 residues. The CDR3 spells CASSKLVGNTEAFF. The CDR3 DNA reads TGTGCCAGCAGCAAACTTGTCGGGAACACTGAAGCTTTCTTT.

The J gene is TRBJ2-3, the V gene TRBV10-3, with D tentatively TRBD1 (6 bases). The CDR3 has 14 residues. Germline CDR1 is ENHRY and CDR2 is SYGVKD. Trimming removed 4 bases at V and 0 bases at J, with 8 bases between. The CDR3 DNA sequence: TGTGCCATCAGTGGGGGGCCGAGCACAGATACGCAGTATTTT. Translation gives CAISGGPSTDTQYF.